Below are 9 T cell receptor beta chains sequenced from a single sample in a study of neurological immune-mediated disorders. From the 5' RACE reads, TCRdb called clonotypes with MiXCR, one entry per CDR3 protein. This sample has roughly 60,000 distinct CDR3 sequences, with about 10% found just once. Specimen: PBMCs. Every receptor here comes from a man aged 60 to 69 in good health.

Ten or more counts support this clonotype. The chain employs TRBV20-1 and TRBJ1-5; weak D call: TRBD1 (5 bases). The CDR3 consists of 15 residues. The V and J ends lost 0 bases and 2 bases respectively, with 11 bases between them. Germline lookup yields CDR1 DFQATT and CDR2 SNEGSKA (reference sequence). DNA for the CDR3: TGCAGTGCTAGAGATTTCCAGGGTGGCAATCAGCCCCAGCATTTT. This gives the protein CSARDFQGGNQPQHF.

Note on this clonotype: A much larger clone differs by one base, so this may be a read error. V is TRBV5-1 and J is TRBJ1-2; D ambiguous. Germline lookup yields CDR1 SGHRS and CDR2 YFSETQ. The CDR3 sequence is 11 residues long. V was pared by 7 bases and J by 12 bases, with 16 bases between. In DNA form, the CDR3 reads TGCGCCAGCCCCAGCTCCATGTGGGACACCTTC. As protein: CASPSSMWDTF.

Details on this clonotype: Being one base from a much bigger clone, this may be a read error. The CDR3 reads CASSLAGGNTVELFF. CDR3 in DNA: TGTGCCAGCAGCTTAGCGGGGGGGAACACCGTGGAGCTGTTTTTT. The chain uses TRBV7-2 and TRBJ2-2; 7 bases match TRBD2. CDR3 size: 15 residues. Germline values: CDR1 SGHTA, CDR2 FQGNSA.

This clonotype was found many times. The chain combines TRBV21-1 with TRBJ1-2. TRBV21-1 represents a pseudogene. This CDR3 region has 18 residues. CDR3 DNA sequence: TGTGCCAGCAGCAAAGCTAGAGGGAGCGGTGGGGGGCATATTGGCTACACCTTC. This encodes CASSKARGSGGGHIGYTF.

This clonotype has at least ten counts. This chain connects TRBV5-1 to TRBJ2-3; the D gene is possibly TRBD1 (5 bases). Trimming removed 0 bases from V and 2 bases from J, with 10 bases in between. The CDR3 has 15 residues. Germline V gene data show CDR1 as SGHRS and CDR2 as YFSETQ. The CDR3 protein is CASSLEGPNTDTQYF. Written as DNA, the CDR3 is TGCGCCAGCAGCTTGGAGGGGCCTAACACAGATACGCAGTATTTT.

This clonotype was recorded many times. The CDR3 bases are TGTGCCAGCAGATCAGGGGGCGTCTACGAGCAGTACTTC. Its translation is CASRSGGVYEQYF. The chain carries TRBV12-3 or TRBV12-4 and TRBJ2-7; the match to TRBD1 covers 8 bases. This CDR3 comprises 13 residues. J gave up 3 bases and V 6 bases, and 4 bases lay outside the gene matches.

There are many counts of this clonotype. The chain combines TRBV6-2 or TRBV6-3 with TRBJ1-5; D remains ambiguous. Trimming took off 2 bases at V and 4 bases at J, with 3 bases between the two ends. The CDR3 extends over 12 amino acids. From germline, CDR1 is MNHEY and CDR2 SVGEGT. This CDR3 is CASSYKNQPQHF. In DNA form, the CDR3 reads TGTGCCAGCAGTTACAAGAATCAGCCCCAGCATTTT.

This clonotype showed up many times. The chain joins TRBV5-1 to TRBJ1-4, with D unresolved. In germline, CDR1 is SGHRS, CDR2 YFSETQ. The CDR3 contains 15 residues. The V end was cut by 4 bases, the J end by 2 bases, with 12 bases between. CDR3 coding DNA: TGCGCCAGCAGCCTGACGTTGGCGACTAATGAAAAACTGTTTTTT. It encodes CASSLTLATNEKLFF.

The sample holds many counts of this clonotype. The V and J genes are TRBV20-1 and TRBJ2-3, with 11 bases identical to TRBD2. Germline-derived CDR1 and CDR2 are DFQATT and SNEGSKA (reference sequence). The trim removed 6 bases at V and 4 bases at J, leaving 6 bases unmatched. The CDR3 has 14 residues. This CDR3 is CSAPGTSGPDTQYF. The CDR3 bases are TGCAGTGCCCCCGGGACTAGCGGTCCAGATACGCAGTATTTT.